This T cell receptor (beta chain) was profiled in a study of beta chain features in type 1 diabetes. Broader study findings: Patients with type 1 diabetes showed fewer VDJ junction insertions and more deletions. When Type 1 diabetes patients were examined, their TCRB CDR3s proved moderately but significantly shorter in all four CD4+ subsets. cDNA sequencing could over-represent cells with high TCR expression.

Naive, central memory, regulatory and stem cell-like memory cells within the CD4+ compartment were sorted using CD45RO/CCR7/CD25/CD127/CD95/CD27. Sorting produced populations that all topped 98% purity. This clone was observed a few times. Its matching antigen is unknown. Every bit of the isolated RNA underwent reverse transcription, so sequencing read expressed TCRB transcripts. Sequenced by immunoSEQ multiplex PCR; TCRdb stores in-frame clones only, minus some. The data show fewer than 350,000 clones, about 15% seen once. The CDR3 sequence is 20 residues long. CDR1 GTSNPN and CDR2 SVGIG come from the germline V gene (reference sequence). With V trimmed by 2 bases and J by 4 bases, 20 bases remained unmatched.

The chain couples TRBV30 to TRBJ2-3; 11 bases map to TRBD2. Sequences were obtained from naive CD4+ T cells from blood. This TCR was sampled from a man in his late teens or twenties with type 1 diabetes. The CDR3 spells CAWSLTRLAGHAYMADTQYF. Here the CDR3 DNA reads TGTGCCTGGAGTCTAACACGACTAGCGGGACATGCTTACATGGCAGATACGCAGTATTTT.